This TCR beta chain was sequenced during a study of cytomegalovirus exposure and HLA in healthy donors. Of note for this clone: Its matching antigen is unknown.

The CDR3 is 14 residues long. V shed 6 bases, J shed 5 bases, and the junction held 9 bases outside the gene matches. In germline, CDR1 is MNHNS, CDR2 SASEGT. Findings and limits, study-wide: Association with HLA alleles at 0.05 false discovery rate was found for some 18,000 TCR beta sequences in a later analysis.

The PCR contained 60 Vbeta and 13 Jbeta primers. Sequencing was performed with immunoSEQ multiplex PCR; in TCRdb, only in-frame clones are kept and a portion is missing. The profile shows some 190,000 clones, 81% of them singletons. The sequenced material came from PBMCs. J is TRBJ1-1 and V is TRBV6-1; TRBD1 aligns across 7 bases. This receptor was obtained from a man aged 40-50 years in good health and CMV-seropositive. CDR3 DNA: TGTGCCAGCAGAGGGGACAGCCCGGGGACTGAAGCTTTCTTT. This encodes CASRGDSPGTEAFF.